These 20 T cell receptor beta chains were sequenced from one sample in a study of regulatory T cells in long-lasting Graves disease. Time point noted: persistent/refractory GD, antithyroid drugs over 5 years with positive TRAb. PBMC RNA was the source of the TCR library. With iRepertoire HTBI primers and Arm-PCR of CDR3 regions, TCR beta libraries were built. TCRdb analysed the multiplex PCR reads with MiXCR anew, one entry per CDR3 protein. Of hundreds of thousands of distinct CDR3 sequences in the sample, about 18% are singletons; the top ten hold less than 30%. Here the sequenced sample was peripheral blood mononuclear cells (PBMCs), taken when the disease was refractory, from a patient treated with antithyroid drugs. The origin of the receptors is a female donor with Graves disease.

Many counts were recorded for this clonotype. The V call is TRBV28, the J call TRBJ1-1; weak D call: TRBD1 (5 bases). The V and J ends lost 5 bases and 4 bases respectively, with 14 bases between them. CDR1 is MDHEN and CDR2 is SYDVKM in the germline V gene. This CDR3 has 14 residues. CDR3 in DNA: TGTGCCAGCAGTCCAGGGACCCCGACCACTGAAGCTTTCTTT. Translating it yields CASSPGTPTTEAFF.

Many counts were recorded for this clonotype. One end of the junction varies from germline; a read error may be responsible. The chain has TRBV4-2 and TRBJ2-5, with 14 nucleotides matching TRBD2. The CDR3 is 15 amino acids. Per germline, CDR1 LGHNA and CDR2 YNFKEQ. The CDR3 loop reads CASSLGLAGGETQYF. CDR3 in DNA: TGCGCCAGCAGCCTCGGACTAGCGGGGGGAGAGACCCAGTACTTC.

This clonotype has only a few counts. The chain recombines TRBV5-1 with TRBJ1-6; 11 bases are a match to TRBD1. After removal of 4 bases from V and 7 bases from J, the junction contained 10 bases not matched to a gene. The CDR3 sequence is 17 residues long. The germline V gene has CDR1 SGHRS and CDR2 YFSETQ. The CDR3 DNA is TGCGCCAGCAGCCCGCGGGGACAGGGGGTTACGAATTCACCCCTCCACTTT. This translates into CASSPRGQGVTNSPLHF.

This clonotype has a count of ten or more. The genes are TRBV7-2 and TRBJ2-3; D remains ambiguous. V was shortened by 1 base and J by 2 bases, with 7 bases between the two germline ends. Germline-derived CDR1 and CDR2 are SGHTA and FQGNSA. The CDR3 contains 14 residues. CDR3 coding DNA: TGTGCCAGCAGCTTAGAATCCCCCACAGATACGCAGTATTTT. Protein sequence: CASSLESPTDTQYF.

The chain carries TRBV4-1 and TRBJ1-5; D gene ambiguous. The V and J ends lost 1 base and 7 bases respectively, with 17 bases between them. Looked up from germline, CDR1 is MGHRA and CDR2 is YSYEKL. The CDR3 sequence is 16 residues long. The CDR3 coding sequence is TGCGCCAGCAGCCAAGTAACCTATAGAAAGGAACAGCCCCAGCATTTT. Its translation is CASSQVTYRKEQPQHF.

This clonotype was observed at least ten times. The chain employs TRBV12-3 or TRBV12-4 and TRBJ2-5; 9 bases match TRBD2. With V trimmed by 6 bases and J by 1 base, 12 bases remained unmatched. CDR3 length equals 17 residues. The CDR3 bases are TGTGCCAGCAGCCAAACTCCGGGACTAGCCCCCCAAGAGACCCAGTACTTC. Encoded protein: CASSQTPGLAPQETQYF.

This clonotype was recorded at least ten times. The chain joins TRBV5-6 to TRBJ2-5, with 10 bases that match TRBD2. The CDR3 has 15 amino acids. V lost 3 bases, J lost 4 bases, and 6 bases stayed unmatched. The germline gives CDR1 SGHDT, CDR2 YYEEEE. In DNA, the CDR3 is TGTGCCAGCAGCTCTCTAGCGGGAGTGGCAGAGACCCAGTACTTC. It codes for CASSSLAGVAETQYF. The entire variable domain, with the rest obtained from reference TRBV5-6 and TRBJ2-5, is as follows: DAGVTQSPTHLIKTRGQQVTLRCSPKSGHDTVSWYQQALGQGPQFIFQYYEEEERQRGNFPDRFSGHQFPNYSSELNVNALLLGDSALYLCASSSLAGVAETQYFGPGTRLLVL.

This clonotype has just a few counts. V gene TRBV18 combines with J gene TRBJ2-3, with no clear D. The CDR3 sequence is 14 residues long. Between the trimmed V and J ends, which lost 2 bases and 5 bases, there was a span of 11 bases. Germline V gives CDR1 KGHSH, CDR2 LQKENI. The CDR3 loop reads CASSPRQSGDTQYF. The CDR3 DNA follows: TGTGCCAGCTCACCAAGGCAATCCGGAGATACGCAGTATTTT.

With regard to this clonotype: One base away lies a much larger clone, so this may be a sequencing read error. The chain carries TRBV28 and TRBJ1-4, with D possibly TRBD1 on 6 matching bases. V was pared by 10 bases and J by 5 bases, with 20 bases between. CDR3 length equals 15 residues. Germline loops: CDR1 MDHEN, CDR2 SYDVKM. The CDR3 sequence: CANSPPGATNEKLFF. The CDR3 nucleotides read TGTGCCAACAGCCCTCCGGGGGCCACAAATGAAAAACTGTTTTTT.

In this sample, this clonotype turned up once. The rearrangement joins TRBV30 to TRBJ1-1; D is unclear. Trimming pared 2 bases from V and 13 bases from J, leaving 14 bases between. There are 11 residues in the CDR3. Germline V gives CDR1 GTSNPN, CDR2 SVGIG (reference sequence). The CDR3 nucleotides are TGTGCCTGGAGTCCCCGGGAACACGTTTTCTTT. Amino acids: CAWSPREHVFF.

This clonotype has only a few counts. This sequence joins TRBV18 and TRBJ1-4; D perhaps matches TRBD1 (5 bases). Trimming shortened V by 3 bases and J by 5 bases, and 13 bases separated the two germline ends. The germline CDR1 and CDR2 sequences are KGHSH and LQKENI. This CDR3 is built from 15 residues. The CDR3: CASSPRDGTNEKLFF. The CDR3 region has the DNA TGTGCCAGCTCACCCCGGGACGGAACAAATGAAAAACTGTTTTTT.

Comments on this clonotype: This may be a read error: a much more frequent sequence differs by one nucleotide. The CDR3: CAGSFAGVDAYGYTF. The CDR3 DNA reads TGTGCCGGCAGTTTCGCGGGGGTTGATGCCTATGGCTACACCTTC. The chain joins TRBV27 to TRBJ1-2, with D possibly matching TRBD1 (5 bases). Germline CDR1 and CDR2: MNHEY and SMNVEV (reference sequence). This CDR3 is built from 15 residues.

This clonotype was picked up many times. CDR3 residues: CASSPVRAGNSPLHF. For the CDR3, the DNA is TGTGCCAGTAGTCCCGTAAGGGCCGGGAATTCACCCCTCCACTTT. This sequence joins TRBV19 and TRBJ1-6; D is unclear. The CDR3 is 15 amino acids. Trimming removed 5 bases from V and 7 bases from J, with 15 bases in between. The germline V gene has CDR1 LNHDA and CDR2 SQIVND (reference sequence).

As DNA, the CDR3 is TGTGCCAGCAGCAGGGGAGGGACAGGGGGTACCCAAGAGACCCAGTACTTC. It translates to CASSRGGTGGTQETQYF. The chain employs TRBV6-1 and TRBJ2-5; 11 nucleotides align to TRBD1. Trimming took 6 bases from V and 1 from J; bases not matched to a gene: 10. The germline V gene has CDR1 MNHNS and CDR2 SASEGT. CDR3 size: 17 residues.

There are a few counts of this clonotype. The chain combines TRBV10-3 with TRBJ2-7, with D perhaps being TRBD1 or TRBD2 (5 bases each). V gave up 10 bases and J gave up 2 bases, with 18 bases separating them. The CDR3 spans 14 residues. Germline CDR1 reads ENHRY; CDR2 reads SYGVKD. The CDR3: CATTSGTATYEQYF. As DNA, the CDR3 is TGTGCCACAACATCCGGGACGGCAACCTACGAGCAGTACTTC.

This clonotype was detected many times. The chain couples TRBV12-3 or TRBV12-4 to TRBJ1-6; 9 positions agree with TRBD1. This CDR3 is built from 16 residues. After removal of 5 bases from V and 10 bases from J, the junction contained 12 bases not matched to a gene. CDR3 protein: CASSLRRDRVGSPLHF. DNA of the CDR3: TGTGCCAGCAGTCTCAGACGGGACAGGGTAGGGTCACCCCTCCACTTT.

Of note for this clonotype: One base separates it from a far larger clone, so it is likely a read error. The chain couples TRBV7-2 to TRBJ1-4; D is unresolved. The CDR3 totals 14 residues. Per germline, CDR1 SGHTA and CDR2 FQGNSA. The CDR3 sequence is CAGSLTGTNEKLFF. The DNA for the CDR3 is TGTGCCGGCAGCTTAACTGGGACTAATGAAAAACTGTTTTTT.

This chain uses TRBV9 with TRBJ1-1, with 7 bases aligning to TRBD1. This CDR3 is 16 amino acids long. With 2 bases clipped from V and 4 bases from J, the junction kept 11 bases outside the gene matches. Germline CDR1 reads SGDLS; CDR2 reads YYNGEE. Here the CDR3 reads CASSVESGTASTEAFF. CDR3 sequence (DNA): TGTGCCAGCAGCGTCGAGTCCGGGACAGCGAGCACTGAAGCTTTCTTT.

This clonotype was observed a few times. A much larger clone is a single base away; this may be a read error. This chain links TRBV12-3 or TRBV12-4 with TRBJ2-7; TRBD1 aligns across 8 bases. V lost 4 bases and J lost 7; bases outside the gene matches: 9. The CDR3 extends over 14 amino acids. CDR3 in amino acids: CASSSSSRGREQYF. In DNA form, the CDR3 reads TGTGCCAGCAGTTCCTCTAGCAGGGGGCGGGAGCAGTACTTC.

This clonotype showed up many times. The chain uses TRBV6-1 and TRBJ1-5; D may be TRBD1 (6 bases). The length of the CDR3 is 15 residues. The germline V and J ends were trimmed by 8 bases and 2 bases, with 16 bases remaining between them. Germline CDR1 reads MNHNS; CDR2 reads SASEGT. The DNA for the CDR3 is TGTGCCAGCCAAACCCGGGACATCCGCAATCAGCCCCAGCATTTT. It encodes CASQTRDIRNQPQHF.